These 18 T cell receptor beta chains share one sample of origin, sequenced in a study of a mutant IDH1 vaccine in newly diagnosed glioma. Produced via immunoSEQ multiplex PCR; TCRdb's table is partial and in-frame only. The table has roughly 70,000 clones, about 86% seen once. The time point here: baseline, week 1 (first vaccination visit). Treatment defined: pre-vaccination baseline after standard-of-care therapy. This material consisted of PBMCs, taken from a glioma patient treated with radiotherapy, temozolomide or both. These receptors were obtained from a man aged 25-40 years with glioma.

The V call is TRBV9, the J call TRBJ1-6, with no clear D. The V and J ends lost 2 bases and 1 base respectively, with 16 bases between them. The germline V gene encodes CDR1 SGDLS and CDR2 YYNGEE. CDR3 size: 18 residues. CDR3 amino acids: CASSVSPRGLSYNSPLHF. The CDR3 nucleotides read TGTGCCAGCAGCGTTAGCCCGCGAGGGTTGTCCTATAATTCACCCCTCCACTTT.

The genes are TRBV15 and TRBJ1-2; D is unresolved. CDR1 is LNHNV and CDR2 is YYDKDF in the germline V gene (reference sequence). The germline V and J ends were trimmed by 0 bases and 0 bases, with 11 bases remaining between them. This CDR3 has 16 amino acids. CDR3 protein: CATSRDVDSANYGYTF. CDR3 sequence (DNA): TGTGCCACCAGCAGAGATGTCGATTCAGCTAACTATGGCTACACCTTC.

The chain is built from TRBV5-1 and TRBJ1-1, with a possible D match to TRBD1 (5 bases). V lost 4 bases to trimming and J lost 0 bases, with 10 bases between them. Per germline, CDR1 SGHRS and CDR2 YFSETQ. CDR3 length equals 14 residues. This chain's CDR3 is CASSGGRLNTEAFF. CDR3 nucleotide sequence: TGCGCCAGCAGCGGGGGACGGTTGAACACTGAAGCTTTCTTT.

The CDR3 DNA reads as TGTGCCAGCAGCCGCGACGTCGGGCCCTATGGCTACACCTTC. Its protein is CASSRDVGPYGYTF. The V and J genes are TRBV6-1 and TRBJ1-2; no reliable D call. The CDR3 length is 14 residues. The germline V gene encodes CDR1 MNHNS and CDR2 SASEGT. Between the trimmed V and J ends, which lost 6 bases and 4 bases, there was a span of 15 bases.

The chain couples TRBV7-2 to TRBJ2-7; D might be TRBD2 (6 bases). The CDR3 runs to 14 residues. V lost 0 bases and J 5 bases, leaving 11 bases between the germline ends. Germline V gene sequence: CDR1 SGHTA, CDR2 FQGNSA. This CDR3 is CASSLAGLGDEQYF. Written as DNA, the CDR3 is TGTGCCAGCAGCTTAGCGGGACTCGGCGACGAGCAGTACTTC.

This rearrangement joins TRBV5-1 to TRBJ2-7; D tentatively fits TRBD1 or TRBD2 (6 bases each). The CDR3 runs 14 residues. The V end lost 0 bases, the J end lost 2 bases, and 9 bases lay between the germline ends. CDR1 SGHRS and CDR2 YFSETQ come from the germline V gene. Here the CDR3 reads CASSLERGAYEQYF. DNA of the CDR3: TGCGCCAGCAGCTTGGAAAGGGGGGCCTACGAGCAGTACTTC.

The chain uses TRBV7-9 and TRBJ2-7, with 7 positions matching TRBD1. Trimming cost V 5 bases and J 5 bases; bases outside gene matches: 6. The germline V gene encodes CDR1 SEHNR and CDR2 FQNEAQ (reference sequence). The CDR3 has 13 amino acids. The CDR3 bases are TGTGCCAGCAGCCCCGGGACAGCAAACGAGCAGTACTTC. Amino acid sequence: CASSPGTANEQYF.

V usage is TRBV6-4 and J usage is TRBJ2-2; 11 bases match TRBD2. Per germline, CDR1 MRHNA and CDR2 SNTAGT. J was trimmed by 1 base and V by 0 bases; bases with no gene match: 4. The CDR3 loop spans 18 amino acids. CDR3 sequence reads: CASSDSASGGLNTGELFF. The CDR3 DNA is TGTGCCAGCAGTGACTCGGCTAGCGGGGGGTTGAACACCGGGGAGCTGTTTTTT.

The CDR3 protein is CASSSGTGATLETQYF. CDR3 bases: TGTGCCAGCAGCTCCGGGACAGGGGCTACCTTAGAGACCCAGTACTTC. The chain links TRBV11-2 to TRBJ2-5; 10 bases are shared with TRBD1. This CDR3 has 16 residues. Germline V gives CDR1 SGHAT, CDR2 FQNNGV. V shed 4 bases, J shed 4 bases, and the junction held 9 bases outside the gene matches.

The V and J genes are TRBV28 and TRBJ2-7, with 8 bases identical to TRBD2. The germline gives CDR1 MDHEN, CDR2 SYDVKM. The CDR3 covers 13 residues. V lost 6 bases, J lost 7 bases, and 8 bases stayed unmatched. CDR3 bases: TGTGCCAGCAGCTGGCGGGGGGCGGGTGAGCAGTACTTC. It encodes CASSWRGAGEQYF.

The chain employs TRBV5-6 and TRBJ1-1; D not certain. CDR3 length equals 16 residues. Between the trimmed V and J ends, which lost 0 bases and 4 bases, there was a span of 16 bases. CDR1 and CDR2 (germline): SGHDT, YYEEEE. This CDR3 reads CASSLEAGRLGTEAFF. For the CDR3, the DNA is TGTGCCAGCAGCTTGGAGGCAGGTCGGTTGGGCACTGAAGCTTTCTTT.

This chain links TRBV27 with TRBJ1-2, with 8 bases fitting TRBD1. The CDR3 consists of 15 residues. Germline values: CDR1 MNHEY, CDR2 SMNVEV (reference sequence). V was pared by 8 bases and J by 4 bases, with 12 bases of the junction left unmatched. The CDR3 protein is CASVPVAGGGYGYTF. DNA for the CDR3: TGTGCCAGCGTCCCAGTGGCAGGGGGCGGCTATGGCTACACCTTC.

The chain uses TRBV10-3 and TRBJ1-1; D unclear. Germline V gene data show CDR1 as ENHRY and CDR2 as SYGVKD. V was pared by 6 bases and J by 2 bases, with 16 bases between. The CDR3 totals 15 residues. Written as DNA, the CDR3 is TGTGCCATCAGCGGGCCTGGCAGAGCAAACACTGAAGCTTTCTTT. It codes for CAISGPGRANTEAFF.

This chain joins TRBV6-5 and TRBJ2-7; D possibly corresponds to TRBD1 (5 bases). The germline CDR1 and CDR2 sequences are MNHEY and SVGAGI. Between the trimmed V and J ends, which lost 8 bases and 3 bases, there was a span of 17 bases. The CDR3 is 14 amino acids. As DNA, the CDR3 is TGTGCCAGCTCTCGGTTTGGGGCAGGCTACGAGCAGTACTTC. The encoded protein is CASSRFGAGYEQYF.

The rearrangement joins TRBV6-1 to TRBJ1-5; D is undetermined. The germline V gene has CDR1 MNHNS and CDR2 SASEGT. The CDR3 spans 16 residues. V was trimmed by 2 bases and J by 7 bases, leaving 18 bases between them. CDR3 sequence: CASSESRQLAWQPQHF. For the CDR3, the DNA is TGTGCCAGCAGTGAAAGCCGGCAGTTGGCGTGGCAGCCCCAGCATTTT.

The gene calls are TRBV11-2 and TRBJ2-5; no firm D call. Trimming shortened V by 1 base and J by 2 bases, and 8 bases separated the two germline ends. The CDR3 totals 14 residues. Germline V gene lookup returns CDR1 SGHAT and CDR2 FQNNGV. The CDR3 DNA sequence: TGTGCCAGCAGCTTAGTTTTTGGTCAAGAGACCCAGTACTTC. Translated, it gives CASSLVFGQETQYF.

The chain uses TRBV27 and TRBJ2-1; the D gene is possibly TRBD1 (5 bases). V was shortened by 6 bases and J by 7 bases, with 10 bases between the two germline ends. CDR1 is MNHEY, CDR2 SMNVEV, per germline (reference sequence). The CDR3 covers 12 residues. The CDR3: CASSRVDNEQFF. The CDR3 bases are TGTGCCAGCAGCAGGGTGGATAATGAGCAGTTCTTC.

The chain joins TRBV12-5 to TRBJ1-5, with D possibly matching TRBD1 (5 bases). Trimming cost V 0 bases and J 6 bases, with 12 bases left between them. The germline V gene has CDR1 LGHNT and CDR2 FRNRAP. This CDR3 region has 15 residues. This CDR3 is CASGLVAGGGQPQHF. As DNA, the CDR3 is TGTGCTAGTGGTTTGGTGGCGGGGGGGGGTCAGCCCCAGCATTTT. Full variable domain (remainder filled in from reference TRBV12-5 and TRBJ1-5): DARVTQTPRHKVTEMGQEVTMRCQPILGHNTVFWYRQTMMQGLELLAYFRNRAPLDDSGMPKDRFSAEMPDATLATLKIQPSEPRDSAVYFCASGLVAGGGQPQHFGDGTRLSIL.